The source of this TCR beta chain is a study of OX40 agonist ivuxolimab in advanced cancers. TCRdb's table, derived via immunoSEQ multiplex PCR, lists solely in-frame clones and lacks some. The table records 65,000 to 85,000 clones, 85% to 90% of them present only once. The CDR3 spans 15 residues. From germline, CDR1 is KGHSH and CDR2 LQKENI. The junction had 5 bases not matched to a gene; V was cut back by 1 base and J by 9 bases. The chain links TRBV18 to TRBJ2-1; 11 bases are a match to TRBD1. The sample in question was CD4+ or CD8+ T cells sorted from blood, obtained in a trial of the OX40 agonist ivuxolimab. The receptor comes from an adult with an advanced solid tumor such as melanoma, head and neck, liver or kidney cancer. In DNA, the CDR3 is TGTGCCAGCTCACCACAAGGGACAGGGGGTGGTGAGCAGTTCTTC. It specifies CASSPQGTGGGEQFF.